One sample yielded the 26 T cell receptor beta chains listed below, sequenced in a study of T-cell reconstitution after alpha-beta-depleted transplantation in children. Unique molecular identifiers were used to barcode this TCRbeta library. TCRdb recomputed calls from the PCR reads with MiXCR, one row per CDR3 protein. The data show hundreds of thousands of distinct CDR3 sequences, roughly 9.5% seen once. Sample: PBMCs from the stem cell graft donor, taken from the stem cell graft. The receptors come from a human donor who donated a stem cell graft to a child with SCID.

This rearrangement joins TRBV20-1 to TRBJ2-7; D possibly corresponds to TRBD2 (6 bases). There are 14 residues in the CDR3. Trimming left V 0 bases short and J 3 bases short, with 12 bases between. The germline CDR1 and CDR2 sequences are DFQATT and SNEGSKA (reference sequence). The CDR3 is CSARDLAGNYEQYF. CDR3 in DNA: TGCAGTGCTAGAGATCTGGCGGGGAACTACGAGCAGTACTTC.

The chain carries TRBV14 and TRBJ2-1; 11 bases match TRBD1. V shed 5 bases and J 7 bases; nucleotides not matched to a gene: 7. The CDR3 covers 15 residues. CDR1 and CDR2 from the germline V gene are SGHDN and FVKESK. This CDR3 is CASSWTGGSGNEQFF. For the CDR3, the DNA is TGTGCCAGCAGCTGGACAGGGGGCTCGGGGAATGAGCAGTTCTTC.

The CDR3 region is CASSLEAGGETQYF. The CDR3 nucleotides are TGCGCCAGCAGCTTGGAGGCAGGAGGAGAGACCCAGTACTTC. The V call is TRBV5-1, the J call TRBJ2-5, with D maybe TRBD2 (5 bases). V lost 0 bases, J lost 4 bases, and 10 bases lay in between. The CDR3 is 14 amino acids. The germline gives CDR1 SGHRS, CDR2 YFSETQ.

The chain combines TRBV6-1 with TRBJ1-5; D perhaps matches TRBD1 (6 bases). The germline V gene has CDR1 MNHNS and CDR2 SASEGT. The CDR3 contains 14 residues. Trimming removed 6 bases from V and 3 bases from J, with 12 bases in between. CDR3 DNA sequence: TGTGCCAGCAGCCCGACAGGAGACAATCAGCCCCAGCATTTT. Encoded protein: CASSPTGDNQPQHF.

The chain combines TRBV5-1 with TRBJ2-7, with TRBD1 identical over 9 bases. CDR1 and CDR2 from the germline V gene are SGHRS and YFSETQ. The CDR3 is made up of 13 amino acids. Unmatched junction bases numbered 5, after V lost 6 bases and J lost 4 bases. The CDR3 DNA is TGCGCCAGCACCGGGACAGGGCGGTACGAGCAGTACTTC. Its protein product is CASTGTGRYEQYF.

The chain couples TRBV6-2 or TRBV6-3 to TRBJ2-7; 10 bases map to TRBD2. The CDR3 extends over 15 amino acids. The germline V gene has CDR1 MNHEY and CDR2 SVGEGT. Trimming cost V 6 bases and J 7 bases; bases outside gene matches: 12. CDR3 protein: CASSPPSGGPEEQYF. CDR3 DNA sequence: TGTGCCAGCAGCCCCCCTAGCGGGGGACCGGAGGAGCAGTACTTC.

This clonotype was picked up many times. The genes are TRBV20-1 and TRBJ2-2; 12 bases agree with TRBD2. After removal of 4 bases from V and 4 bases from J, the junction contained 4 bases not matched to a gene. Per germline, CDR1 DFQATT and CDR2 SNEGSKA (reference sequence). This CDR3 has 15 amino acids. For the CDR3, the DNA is TGCAGTGCTACCGGGACTAGCGGGCCCACCGGGGAGCTGTTTTTT. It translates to CSATGTSGPTGELFF.

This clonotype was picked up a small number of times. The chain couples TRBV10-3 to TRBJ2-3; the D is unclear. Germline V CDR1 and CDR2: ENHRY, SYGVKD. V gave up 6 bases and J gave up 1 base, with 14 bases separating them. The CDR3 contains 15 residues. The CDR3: CAISRTGSGTDTQYF. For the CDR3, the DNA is TGTGCCATCAGCAGAACTGGCAGTGGCACAGATACGCAGTATTTT.

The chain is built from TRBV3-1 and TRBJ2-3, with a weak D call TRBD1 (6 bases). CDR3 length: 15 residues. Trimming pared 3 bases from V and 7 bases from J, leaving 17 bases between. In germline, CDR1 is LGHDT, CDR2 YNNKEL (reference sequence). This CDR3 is CASSQQGTGTYTQYF. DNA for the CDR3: TGTGCCAGCAGCCAGCAGGGCACTGGGACATATACGCAGTATTTT.

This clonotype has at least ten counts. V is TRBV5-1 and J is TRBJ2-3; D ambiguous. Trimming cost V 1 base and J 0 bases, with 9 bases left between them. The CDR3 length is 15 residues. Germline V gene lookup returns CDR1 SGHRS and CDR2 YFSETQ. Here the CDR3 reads CASSLTSTSTDTQYF. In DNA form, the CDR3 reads TGCGCCAGCAGCTTGACATCTACTAGCACAGATACGCAGTATTTT.

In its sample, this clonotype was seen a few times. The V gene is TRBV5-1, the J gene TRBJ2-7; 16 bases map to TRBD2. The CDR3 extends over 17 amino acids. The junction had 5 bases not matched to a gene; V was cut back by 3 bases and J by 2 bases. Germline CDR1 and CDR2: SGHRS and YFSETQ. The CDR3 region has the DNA TGCGCCAGCAGCTCCGGGACTAGCGGGGGGGCAGCCTACGAGCAGTACTTC. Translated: CASSSGTSGGAAYEQYF. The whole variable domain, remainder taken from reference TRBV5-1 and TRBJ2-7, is KAGVTQTPRYLIKTRGQQVTLSCSPISGHRSVSWYQQTPGQGLQFLFEYFSETQRNKGNFPGRFSGRQFSNSRSEMNVSTLELGDSALYLCASSSGTSGGAAYEQYFGPGTRLTVT.

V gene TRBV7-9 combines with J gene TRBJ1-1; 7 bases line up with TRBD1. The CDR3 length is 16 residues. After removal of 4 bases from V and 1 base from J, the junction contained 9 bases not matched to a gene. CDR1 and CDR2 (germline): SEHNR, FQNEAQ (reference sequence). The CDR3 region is CASSSPTGAQNTEAFF. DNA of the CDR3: TGTGCCAGCAGCTCTCCTACAGGGGCGCAGAACACTGAAGCTTTCTTT.

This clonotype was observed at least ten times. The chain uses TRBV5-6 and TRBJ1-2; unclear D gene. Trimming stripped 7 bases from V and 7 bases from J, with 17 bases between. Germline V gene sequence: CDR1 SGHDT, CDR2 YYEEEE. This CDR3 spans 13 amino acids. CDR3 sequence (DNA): TGTGCCAGCGGGCCCCAAGCCAGCGGTGGCTACACCTTC. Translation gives CASGPQASGGYTF.

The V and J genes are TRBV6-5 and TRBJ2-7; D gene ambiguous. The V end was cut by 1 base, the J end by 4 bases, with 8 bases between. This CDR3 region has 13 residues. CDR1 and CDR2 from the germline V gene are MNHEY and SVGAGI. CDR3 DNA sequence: TGTGCCAGCAGTTACTTTCCAGGTTACGAGCAGTACTTC. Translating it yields CASSYFPGYEQYF.

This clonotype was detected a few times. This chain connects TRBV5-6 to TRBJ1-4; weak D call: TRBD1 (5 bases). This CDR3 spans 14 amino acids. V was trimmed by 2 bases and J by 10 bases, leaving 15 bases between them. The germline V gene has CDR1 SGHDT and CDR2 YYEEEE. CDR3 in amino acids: CASSLGDFGGKLFF. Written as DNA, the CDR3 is TGTGCCAGCAGCTTAGGGGACTTCGGGGGAAAACTGTTTTTT.

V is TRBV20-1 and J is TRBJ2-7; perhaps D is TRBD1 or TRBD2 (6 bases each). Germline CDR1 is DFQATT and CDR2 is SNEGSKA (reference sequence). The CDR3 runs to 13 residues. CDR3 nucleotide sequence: TGCAGCGCCTCCGGGGGCGCAAGACGCGAGCAGTACTTC. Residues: CSASGGARREQYF.

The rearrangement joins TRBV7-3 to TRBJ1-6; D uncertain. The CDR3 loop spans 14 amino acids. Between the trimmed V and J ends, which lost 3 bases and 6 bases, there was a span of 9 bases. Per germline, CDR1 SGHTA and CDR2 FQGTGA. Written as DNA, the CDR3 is TGTGCCAGCAGCTTGGACGGTTCTAATTCACCCCTCCACTTT. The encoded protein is CASSLDGSNSPLHF. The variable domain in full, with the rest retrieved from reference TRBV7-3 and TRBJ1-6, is GAGVSQTPSNKVTEKGKYVELRCDPISGHTALYWYRQSLGQGPEFLIYFQGTGAADDSGLPNDRFFAVRPEGSVSTLKIQRTERGDSAVYLCASSLDGSNSPLHFGNGTRLTVT.

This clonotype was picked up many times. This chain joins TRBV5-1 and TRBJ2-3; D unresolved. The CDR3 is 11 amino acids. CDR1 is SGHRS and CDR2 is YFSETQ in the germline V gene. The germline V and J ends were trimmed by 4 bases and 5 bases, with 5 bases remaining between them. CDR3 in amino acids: CASSAGDTQYF. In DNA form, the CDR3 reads TGCGCCAGCAGCGCTGGAGATACGCAGTATTTT. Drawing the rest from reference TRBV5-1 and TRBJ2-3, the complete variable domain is KAGVTQTPRYLIKTRGQQVTLSCSPISGHRSVSWYQQTPGQGLQFLFEYFSETQRNKGNFPGRFSGRQFSNSRSEMNVSTLELGDSALYLCASSAGDTQYFGPGTRLTVL.

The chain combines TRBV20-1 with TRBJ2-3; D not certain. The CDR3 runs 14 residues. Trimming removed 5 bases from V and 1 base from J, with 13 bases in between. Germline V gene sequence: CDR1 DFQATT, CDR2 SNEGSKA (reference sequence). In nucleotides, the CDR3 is TGCAGTGCTCTTTACCGCTCGCGCACAGATACGCAGTATTTT. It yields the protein CSALYRSRTDTQYF.

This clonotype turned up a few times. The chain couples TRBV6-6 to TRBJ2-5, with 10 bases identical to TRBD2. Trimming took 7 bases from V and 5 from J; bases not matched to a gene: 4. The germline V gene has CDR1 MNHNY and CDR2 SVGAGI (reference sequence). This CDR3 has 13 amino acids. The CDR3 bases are TGTGCCAGCATTCGGACTAGCGGTGAGACCCAGTACTTC. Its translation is CASIRTSGETQYF.

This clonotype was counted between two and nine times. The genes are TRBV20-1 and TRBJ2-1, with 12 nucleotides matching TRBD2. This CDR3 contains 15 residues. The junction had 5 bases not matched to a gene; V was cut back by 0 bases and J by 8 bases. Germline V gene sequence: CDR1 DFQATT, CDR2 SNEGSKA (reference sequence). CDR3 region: CSARDWLAGGHEQFF. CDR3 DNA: TGCAGTGCTAGAGATTGGCTAGCGGGGGGGCATGAGCAGTTCTTC.

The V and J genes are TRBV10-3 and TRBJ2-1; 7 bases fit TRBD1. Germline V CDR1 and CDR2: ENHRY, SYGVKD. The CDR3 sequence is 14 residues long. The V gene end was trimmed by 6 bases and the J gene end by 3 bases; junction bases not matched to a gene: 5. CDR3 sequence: CAISDRVFYNEQFF. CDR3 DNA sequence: TGTGCCATCAGCGACAGGGTTTTCTACAATGAGCAGTTCTTC.

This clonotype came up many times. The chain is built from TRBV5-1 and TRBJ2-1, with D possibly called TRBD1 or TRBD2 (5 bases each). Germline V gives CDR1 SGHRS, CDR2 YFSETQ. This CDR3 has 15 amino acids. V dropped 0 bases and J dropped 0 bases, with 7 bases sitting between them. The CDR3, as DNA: TGCGCCAGCAGCTTGGTTGGGACCTCCTACAATGAGCAGTTCTTC. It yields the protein CASSLVGTSYNEQFF.

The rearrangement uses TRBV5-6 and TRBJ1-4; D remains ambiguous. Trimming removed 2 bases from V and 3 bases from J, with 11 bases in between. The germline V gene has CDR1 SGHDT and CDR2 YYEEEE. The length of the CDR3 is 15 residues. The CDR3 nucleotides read TGTGCCAGCAGCTTAACTATAGTCGCTAATGAAAAACTGTTTTTT. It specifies CASSLTIVANEKLFF.

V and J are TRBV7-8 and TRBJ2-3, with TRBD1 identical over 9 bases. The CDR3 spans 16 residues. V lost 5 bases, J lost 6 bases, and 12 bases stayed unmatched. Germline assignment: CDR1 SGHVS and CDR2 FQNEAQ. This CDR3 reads CASSVNRDRVYDTQYF. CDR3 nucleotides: TGTGCCAGCAGCGTAAACCGGGACAGGGTGTACGATACGCAGTATTTT.

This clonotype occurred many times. The CDR3 region is CASSSGLAGEETQYF. CDR3 sequence (DNA): TGCGCCAGCAGCTCGGGACTAGCGGGGGAAGAGACCCAGTACTTC. The chain employs TRBV5-1 and TRBJ2-5; 14 positions match TRBD2. This CDR3 has 15 amino acids. V gave up 3 bases and J gave up 3 bases; unmatched junction bases: 1. CDR1 is SGHRS, CDR2 YFSETQ, per germline.